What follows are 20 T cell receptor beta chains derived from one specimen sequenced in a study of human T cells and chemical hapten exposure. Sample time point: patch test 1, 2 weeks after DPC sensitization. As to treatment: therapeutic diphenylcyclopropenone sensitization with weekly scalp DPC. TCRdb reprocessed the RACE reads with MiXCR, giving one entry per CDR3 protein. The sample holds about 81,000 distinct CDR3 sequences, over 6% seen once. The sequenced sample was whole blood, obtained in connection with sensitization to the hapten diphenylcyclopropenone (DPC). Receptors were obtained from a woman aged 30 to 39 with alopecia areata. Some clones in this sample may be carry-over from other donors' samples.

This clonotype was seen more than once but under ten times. The CDR3 here is CASSQTGGGFQPQHF. Here the CDR3 DNA reads TGTGCCAGCAGCCAAACAGGGGGGGGCTTTCAGCCCCAGCATTTT. The rearrangement joins TRBV12-3 or TRBV12-4 to TRBJ1-5, with TRBD1 matching 8 bases. This CDR3 is 15 amino acids long. Germline trimming cut 6 bases from V and 6 bases from J; bases unmatched to any gene: 10.

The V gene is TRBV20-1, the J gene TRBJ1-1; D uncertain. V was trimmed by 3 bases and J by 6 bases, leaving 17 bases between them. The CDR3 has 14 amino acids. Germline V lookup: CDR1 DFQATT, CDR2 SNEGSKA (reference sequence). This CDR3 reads CSASARVDAAEAFF. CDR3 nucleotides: TGCAGTGCTAGTGCACGGGTGGATGCTGCTGAAGCTTTCTTT.

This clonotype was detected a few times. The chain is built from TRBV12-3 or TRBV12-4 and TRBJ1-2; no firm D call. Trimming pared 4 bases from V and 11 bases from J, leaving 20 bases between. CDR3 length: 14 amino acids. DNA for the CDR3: TGTGCCAGCAGTTCAAATGACGGTTTAATATTGTACACCTTC. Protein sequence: CASSSNDGLILYTF.

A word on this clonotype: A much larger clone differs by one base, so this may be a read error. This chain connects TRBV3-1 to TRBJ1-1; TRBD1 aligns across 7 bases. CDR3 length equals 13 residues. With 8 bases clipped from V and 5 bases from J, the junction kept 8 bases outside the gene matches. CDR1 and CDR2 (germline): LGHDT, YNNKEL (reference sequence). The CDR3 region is CASGPRGQTEAFF. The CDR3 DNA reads TGTGCCAGCGGTCCGAGGGGACAGACTGAAGCTTTCTTT. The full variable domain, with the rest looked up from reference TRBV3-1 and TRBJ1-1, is DTAVSQTPKYLVTQMGNDKSIKCEQNLGHDTMYWYKQDSKKFLKIMFSYNNKELIINETVPNRFSPKSPDKAHLNLHINSLELGDSAVYFCASGPRGQTEAFFGQGTRLTVV.

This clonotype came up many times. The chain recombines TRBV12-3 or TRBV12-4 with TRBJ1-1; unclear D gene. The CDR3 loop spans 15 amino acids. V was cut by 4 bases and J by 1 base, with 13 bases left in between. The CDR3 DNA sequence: TGTGCCAGCAGTTACCACAATACCGAGAACACTGAAGCTTTCTTT. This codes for CASSYHNTENTEAFF.

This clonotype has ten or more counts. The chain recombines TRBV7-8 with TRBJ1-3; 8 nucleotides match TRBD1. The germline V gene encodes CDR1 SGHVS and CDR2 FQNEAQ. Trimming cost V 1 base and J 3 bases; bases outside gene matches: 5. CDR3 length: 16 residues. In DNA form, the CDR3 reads TGTGCCAGCAGCTTAGGCAGGGGGCAGTTTGGAAACACCATATATTTT. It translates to CASSLGRGQFGNTIYF.

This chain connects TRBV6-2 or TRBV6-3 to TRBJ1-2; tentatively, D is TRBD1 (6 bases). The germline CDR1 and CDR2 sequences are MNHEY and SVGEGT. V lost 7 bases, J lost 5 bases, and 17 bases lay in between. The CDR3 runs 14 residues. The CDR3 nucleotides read TGTGCCAGCACTCTCCGGACAGAGATTTATGGCTACACCTTC. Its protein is CASTLRTEIYGYTF.

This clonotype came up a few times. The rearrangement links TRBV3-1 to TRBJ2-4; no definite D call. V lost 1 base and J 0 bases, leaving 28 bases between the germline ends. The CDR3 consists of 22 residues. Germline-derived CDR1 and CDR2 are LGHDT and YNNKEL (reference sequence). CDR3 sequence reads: CASSQVFISGRQLHLAKNIQYF. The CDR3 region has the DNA TGTGCCAGCAGCCAAGTTTTCATTTCTGGCAGACAATTACACTTAGCCAAAAACATTCAGTACTTC.

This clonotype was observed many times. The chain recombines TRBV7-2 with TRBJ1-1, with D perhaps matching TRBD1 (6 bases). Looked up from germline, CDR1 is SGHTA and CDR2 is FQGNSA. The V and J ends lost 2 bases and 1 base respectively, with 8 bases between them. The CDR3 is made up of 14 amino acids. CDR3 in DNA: TGTGCCAGCAGCTTACAGGGGAGGAACACTGAAGCTTTCTTT. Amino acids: CASSLQGRNTEAFF.

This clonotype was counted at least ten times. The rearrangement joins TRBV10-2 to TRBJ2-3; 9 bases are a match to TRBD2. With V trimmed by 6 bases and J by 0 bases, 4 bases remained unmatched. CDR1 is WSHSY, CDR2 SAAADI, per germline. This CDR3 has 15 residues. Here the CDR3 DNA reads TGCGCCAGCAGGCGGGGGGGATATAGCACAGATACGCAGTATTTT. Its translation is CASRRGGYSTDTQYF.

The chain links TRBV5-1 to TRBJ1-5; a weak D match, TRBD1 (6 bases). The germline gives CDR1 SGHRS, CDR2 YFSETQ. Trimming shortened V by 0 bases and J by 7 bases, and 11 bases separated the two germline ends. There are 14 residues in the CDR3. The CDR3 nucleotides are TGCGCCAGCAGCTTGGTGGCAGGGGAACAGCCCCAGCATTTT. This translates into CASSLVAGEQPQHF.

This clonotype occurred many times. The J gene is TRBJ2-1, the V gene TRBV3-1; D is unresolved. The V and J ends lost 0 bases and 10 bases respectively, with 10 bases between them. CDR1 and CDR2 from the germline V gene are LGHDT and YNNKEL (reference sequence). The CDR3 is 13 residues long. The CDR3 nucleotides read TGTGCCAGCAGCCAAGATTCTGGCGAGGAGCAGTTCTTC. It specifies CASSQDSGEEQFF.

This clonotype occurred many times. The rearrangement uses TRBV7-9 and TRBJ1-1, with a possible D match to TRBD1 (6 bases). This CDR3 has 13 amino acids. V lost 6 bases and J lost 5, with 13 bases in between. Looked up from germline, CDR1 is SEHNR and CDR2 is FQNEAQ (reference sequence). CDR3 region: CASSQKGGTEAFF. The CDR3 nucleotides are TGTGCCAGCAGTCAAAAAGGGGGGACTGAAGCTTTCTTT.

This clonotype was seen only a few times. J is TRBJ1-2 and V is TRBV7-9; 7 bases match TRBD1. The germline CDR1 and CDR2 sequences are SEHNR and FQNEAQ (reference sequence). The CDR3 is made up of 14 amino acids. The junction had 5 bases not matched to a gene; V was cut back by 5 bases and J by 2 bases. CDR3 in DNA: TGTGCCAGCAGCATCCGGGACAGCAACTATGGCTACACCTTC. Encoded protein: CASSIRDSNYGYTF.

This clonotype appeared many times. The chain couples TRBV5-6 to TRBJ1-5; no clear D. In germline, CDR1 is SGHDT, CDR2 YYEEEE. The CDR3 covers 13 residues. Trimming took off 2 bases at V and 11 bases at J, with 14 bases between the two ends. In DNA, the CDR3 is TGTGCCAGCAGCTTTTTTTCGCTTTCGGCCCAGCATTTT. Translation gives CASSFFSLSAQHF.

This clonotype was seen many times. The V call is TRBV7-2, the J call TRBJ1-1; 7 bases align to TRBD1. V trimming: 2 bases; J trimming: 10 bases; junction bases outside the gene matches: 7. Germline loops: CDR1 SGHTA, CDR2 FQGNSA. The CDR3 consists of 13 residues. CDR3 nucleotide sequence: TGTGCCAGCAGCTTAAAGGGGGCGCCGGGAGCTTTCTTT. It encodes CASSLKGAPGAFF. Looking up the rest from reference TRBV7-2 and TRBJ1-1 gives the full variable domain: GAGVSQSPSNKVTEKGKDVELRCDPISGHTALYWYRQSLGQGLEFLIYFQGNSAPDKSGLPSDRFSAERTGGSVSTLTIQRTQQEDSAVYLCASSLKGAPGAFFGQGTRLTVV.

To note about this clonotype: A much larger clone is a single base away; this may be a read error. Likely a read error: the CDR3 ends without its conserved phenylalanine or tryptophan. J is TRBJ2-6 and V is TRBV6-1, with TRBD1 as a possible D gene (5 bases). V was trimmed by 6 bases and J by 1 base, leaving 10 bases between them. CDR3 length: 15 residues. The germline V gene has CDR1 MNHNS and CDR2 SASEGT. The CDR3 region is CASRNQGSGANVLTL. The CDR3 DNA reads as TGTGCCAGCAGGAATCAGGGTTCTGGGGCCAACGTCCTGACTTTA.

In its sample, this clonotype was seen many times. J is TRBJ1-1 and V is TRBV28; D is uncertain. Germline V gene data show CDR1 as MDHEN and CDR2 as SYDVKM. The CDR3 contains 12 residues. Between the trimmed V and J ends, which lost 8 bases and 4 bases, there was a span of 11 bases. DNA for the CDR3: TGTGCCAGCCTACGTATCCTCACTGAAGCTTTCTTT. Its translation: CASLRILTEAFF.

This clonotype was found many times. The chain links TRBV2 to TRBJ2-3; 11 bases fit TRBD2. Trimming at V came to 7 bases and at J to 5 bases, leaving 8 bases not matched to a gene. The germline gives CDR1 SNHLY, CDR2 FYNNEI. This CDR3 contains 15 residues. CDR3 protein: CASKMGLAVGDTQYF. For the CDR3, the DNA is TGTGCCAGCAAGATGGGACTAGCGGTTGGAGATACGCAGTATTTT. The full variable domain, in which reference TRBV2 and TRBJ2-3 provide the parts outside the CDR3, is EPEVTQTPSHQVTQMGQEVILRCVPISNHLYFYWYRQILGQKVEFLVSFYNNEISEKSEIFDDQFSVERPDGSNFTLKIRSTKLEDSAMYFCASKMGLAVGDTQYFGPGTRLTVL.

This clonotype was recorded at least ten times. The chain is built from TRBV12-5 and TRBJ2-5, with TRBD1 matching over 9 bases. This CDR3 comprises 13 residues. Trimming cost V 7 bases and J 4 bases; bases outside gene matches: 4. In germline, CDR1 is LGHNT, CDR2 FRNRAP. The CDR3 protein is CASDSGQGETQYF. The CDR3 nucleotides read TGTGCTAGTGATTCGGGACAGGGAGAGACCCAGTACTTC.